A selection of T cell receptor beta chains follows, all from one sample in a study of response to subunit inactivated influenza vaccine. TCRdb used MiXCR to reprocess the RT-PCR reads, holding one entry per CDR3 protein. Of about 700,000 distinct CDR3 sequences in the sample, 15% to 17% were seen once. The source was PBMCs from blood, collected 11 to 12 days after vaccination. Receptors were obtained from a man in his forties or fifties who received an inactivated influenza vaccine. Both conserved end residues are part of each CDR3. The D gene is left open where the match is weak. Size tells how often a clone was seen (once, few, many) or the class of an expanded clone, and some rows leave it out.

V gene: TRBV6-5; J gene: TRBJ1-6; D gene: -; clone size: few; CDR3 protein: CASSFANSPLHF; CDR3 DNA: TGTGCCAGCAGTTTTGCCAATTCACCCCTCCACTTT
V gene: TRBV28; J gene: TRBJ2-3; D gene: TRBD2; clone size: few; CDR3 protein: CASSSPQASGRYTDTQYF; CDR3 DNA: TGTGCCAGCAGTTCACCCCAGGCTAGCGGGCGTTACACAGATACGCAGTATTTT
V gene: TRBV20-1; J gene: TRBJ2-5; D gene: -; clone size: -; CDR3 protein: CSASPLAGRETQYF; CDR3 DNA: TGCAGTGCCTCCCCTCTCGCAGGGAGAGAGACCCAGTACTTC
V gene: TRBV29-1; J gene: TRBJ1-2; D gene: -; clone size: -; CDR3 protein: CSVRAGAPPYGYTF; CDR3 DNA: TGCAGCGTTAGGGCAGGGGCCCCCCCCTATGGCTACACCTTC
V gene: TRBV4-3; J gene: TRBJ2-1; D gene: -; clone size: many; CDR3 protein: CASSQGMDEQFF; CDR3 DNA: TGCGCCAGCAGCCAAGGTATGGATGAGCAGTTCTTC
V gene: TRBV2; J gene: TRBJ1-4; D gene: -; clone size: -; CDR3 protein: CASSNQGSNEKLFF; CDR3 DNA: TGTGCCAGCAGTAATCAGGGGTCTAATGAAAAACTGTTTTTT
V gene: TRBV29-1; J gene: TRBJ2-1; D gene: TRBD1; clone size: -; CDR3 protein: CSSSWGQGKNEQFF; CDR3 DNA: TGCAGCAGTTCTTGGGGACAGGGGAAAAATGAGCAGTTCTTC
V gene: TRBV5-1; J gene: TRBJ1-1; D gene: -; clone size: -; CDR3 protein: CASSLGSLGMNTEAFF; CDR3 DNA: TGCGCCAGCAGCTTGGGCAGCCTGGGAATGAACACTGAAGCTTTCTTT
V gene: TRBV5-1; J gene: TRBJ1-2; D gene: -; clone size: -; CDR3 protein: CASSLQAFGGSYGYTF; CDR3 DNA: TGCGCCAGCAGCTTACAAGCCTTCGGGGGATCCTATGGCTACACCTTC
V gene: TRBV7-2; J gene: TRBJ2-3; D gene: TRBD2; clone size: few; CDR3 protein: CASRRTSGGAVTDTQYF; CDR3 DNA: TGTGCCAGCAGACGGACTAGCGGGGGGGCCGTCACAGATACGCAGTATTTT
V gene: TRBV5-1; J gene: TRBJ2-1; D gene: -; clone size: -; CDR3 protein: CASSSGGVFDEQFF; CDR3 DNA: TGCGCCAGCAGCTCTGGCGGGGTCTTCGATGAGCAGTTCTTC
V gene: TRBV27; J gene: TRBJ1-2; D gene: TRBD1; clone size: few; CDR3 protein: CASRSGTGLNYGYTF; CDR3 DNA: TGTGCCAGCAGGTCCGGGACAGGGCTAAACTATGGCTACACCTTC
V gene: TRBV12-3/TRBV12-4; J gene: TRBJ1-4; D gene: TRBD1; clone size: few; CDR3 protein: CASSLASQGNEKLFF; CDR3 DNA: TGTGCCAGCAGTTTAGCGTCACAGGGGAATGAAAAACTGTTTTTT
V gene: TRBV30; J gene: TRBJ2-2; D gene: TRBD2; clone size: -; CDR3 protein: CAWTSGRGELFF; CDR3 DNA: TGTGCCTGGACTAGCGGGCGCGGGGAGCTGTTTTTT
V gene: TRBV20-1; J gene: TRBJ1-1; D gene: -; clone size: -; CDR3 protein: CSARDLPGEAFF; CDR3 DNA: TGCAGTGCTAGAGATCTCCCGGGTGAAGCTTTCTTT